This T cell receptor beta chain was recovered during a study of T-cell reconstitution after alpha-beta-depleted transplantation in children. The CDR3 sequence is 16 residues long. After removal of 3 bases from V and 8 bases from J, the junction contained 15 bases not matched to a gene. From germline, CDR1 is DFQATT and CDR2 SNEGSKA (reference sequence). Unique molecular identifiers were incorporated into the prepared TCRbeta library. TCRdb used MiXCR to reprocess the PCR reads, holding one entry per CDR3 protein. The table includes 550,000 to 800,000 distinct CDR3 sequences, roughly 14% detected once. The study, taken as a whole, reports: T-cell numbers and diversity one year post-transplant derived largely from freshly generated T cells. As was reported, about two months after transplant, alpha-beta T cells came from several hundred expanded graft clones.

This clonotype showed up many times. Its antigen is undetermined. The chain links TRBV20-1 to TRBJ2-1, with 8 bases identical to TRBD2. The starting material was PBMCs, obtained before TCRalphabeta/CD19-depleted stem cell transplant. The origin of this receptor is a girl aged 2 to 9 with congenital amegakaryocytic thrombocytopenia, due to receive a stem cell transplant. The CDR3 here is CSASWGWLAGVDEQFF. CDR3 nucleotide sequence: TGCAGTGCTAGTTGGGGTTGGCTAGCGGGCGTAGATGAGCAGTTCTTC.